This T cell receptor (beta chain) came from a study of cytomegalovirus exposure and HLA in healthy donors. Background on the study: Inside one of the first data releases sat about 85 million unique TCRs taken from HLA-typed donors.

Germline V CDR1 and CDR2: MNHEY, SVGAGI. The CDR3 contains 14 residues. Germline trimming cut 6 bases from V and 1 base from J; bases unmatched to any gene: 5. PCR was performed using 60 Vbeta and 13 Jbeta primers. TCRdb's table, derived via immunoSEQ multiplex PCR, lists solely in-frame clones and lacks some. The data contain about 180,000 clones, approximately 81% of them seen just once; the ten biggest clones take up around 2.2%. The clonotype comes from a young woman in good health and CMV-seronegative. This sequence joins TRBV6-5 and TRBJ2-5; 7 nucleotides match TRBD2. Sequenced material: PBMCs. CDR3 nucleotides: TGTGCCAGCAGAAGGGGAGGGGCCCAAGAGACCCAGTACTTC. It codes for CASRRGGAQETQYF.